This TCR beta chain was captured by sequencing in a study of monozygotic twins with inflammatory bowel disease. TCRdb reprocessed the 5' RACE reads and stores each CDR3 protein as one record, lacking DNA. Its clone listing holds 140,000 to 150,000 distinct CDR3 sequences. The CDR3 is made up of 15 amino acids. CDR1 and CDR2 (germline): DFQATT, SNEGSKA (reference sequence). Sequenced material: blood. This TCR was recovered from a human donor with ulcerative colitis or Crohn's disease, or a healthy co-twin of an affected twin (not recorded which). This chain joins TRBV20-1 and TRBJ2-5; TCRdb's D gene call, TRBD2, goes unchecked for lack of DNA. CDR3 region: CSASPLSGRGETQYF.